This TCR beta chain stems from a study of Graves' ophthalmopathy and Graves' hyperthyroidism. The CDR3 sequence is 14 residues long. Germline lookup yields CDR1 SGHTA and CDR2 FQGNSA. Trimming took 2 bases from V and 6 from J, leaving 11 bases between them. Amplification targeted the TCR beta CDR3 regions, with RNA transcripts as the source material. First-round RT-PCR employed HTBI primers, with a second-round multiplex PCR after it. Each CDR3 protein is one row after TCRdb ran MiXCR on the multiplex PCR reads. The table has about 740,000 distinct CDR3 sequences, roughly two fifths seen once; the top ten hold around 40%.

The sample consisted of peripheral blood. The chain joins TRBV7-2 to TRBJ1-5; TRBD1 might be the D (5 bases). The receptor was isolated from an adult man with Graves' ophthalmopathy. In nucleotides, the CDR3 is TGTGCCAGCAGCTTATTAGGGGCGGGTCAGCCCCAGCATTTT. The encoded protein is CASSLLGAGQPQHF.